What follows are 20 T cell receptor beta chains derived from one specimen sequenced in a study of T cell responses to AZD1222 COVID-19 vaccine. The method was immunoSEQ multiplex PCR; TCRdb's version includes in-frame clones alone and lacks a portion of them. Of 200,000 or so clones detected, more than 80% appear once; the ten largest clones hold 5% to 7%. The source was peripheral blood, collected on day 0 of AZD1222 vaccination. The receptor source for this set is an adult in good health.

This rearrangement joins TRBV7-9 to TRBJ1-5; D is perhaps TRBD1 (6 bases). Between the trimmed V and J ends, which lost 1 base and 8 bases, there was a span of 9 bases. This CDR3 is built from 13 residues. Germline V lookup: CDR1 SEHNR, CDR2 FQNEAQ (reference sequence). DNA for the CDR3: TGTGCCAGCAGCTTAGTACAGGGTGAGCCCCAGCATTTT. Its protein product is CASSLVQGEPQHF.

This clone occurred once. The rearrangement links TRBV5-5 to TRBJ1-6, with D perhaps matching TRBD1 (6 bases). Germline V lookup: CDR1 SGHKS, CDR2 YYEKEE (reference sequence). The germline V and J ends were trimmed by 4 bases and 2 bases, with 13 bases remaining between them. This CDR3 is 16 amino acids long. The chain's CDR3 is CASSPVGGAYNSPLHF. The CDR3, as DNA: TGTGCCAGCAGCCCCGTGGGGGGCGCCTATAATTCACCCCTCCACTTT.

The CDR3 loop reads CASSYVGSGGPETQYF. CDR3 nucleotides: TGTGCCAGCAGTTACGTGGGTAGCGGGGGGCCCGAGACCCAGTACTTC. This chain links TRBV6-5 with TRBJ2-5; 10 bases align to TRBD2. V lost 2 bases to trimming and J lost 5 bases; unmatched junction nucleotides: 8. CDR3 length: 16 residues. Germline assignment: CDR1 MNHEY and CDR2 SVGAGI.

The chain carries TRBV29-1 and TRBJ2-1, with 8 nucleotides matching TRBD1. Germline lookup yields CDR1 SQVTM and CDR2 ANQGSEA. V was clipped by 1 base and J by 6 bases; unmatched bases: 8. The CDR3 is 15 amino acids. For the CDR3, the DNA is TGCAGCGTTGAAGTCGGACAGGGTAATATCAATGAGCAGTTCTTC. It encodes CSVEVGQGNINEQFF.

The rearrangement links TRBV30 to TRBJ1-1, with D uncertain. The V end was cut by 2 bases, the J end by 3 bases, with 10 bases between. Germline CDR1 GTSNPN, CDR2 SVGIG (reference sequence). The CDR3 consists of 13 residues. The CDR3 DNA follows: TGTGCCTGGAGTCGGAATATCGACACTGAAGCTTTCTTT. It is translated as CAWSRNIDTEAFF.

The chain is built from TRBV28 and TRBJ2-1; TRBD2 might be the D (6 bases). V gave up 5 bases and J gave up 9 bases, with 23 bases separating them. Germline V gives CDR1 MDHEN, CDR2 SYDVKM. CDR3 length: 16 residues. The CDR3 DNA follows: TGTGCCAGCAGTCCCCCGACGGGAGCAAGTTTTGGTGAGCAGTTCTTC. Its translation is CASSPPTGASFGEQFF. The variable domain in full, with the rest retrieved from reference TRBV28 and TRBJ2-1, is DVKVTQSSRYLVKRTGEKVFLECVQDMDHENMFWYRQDPGLGLRLIYFSYDVKMKEKGDIPEGYSVSREKKERFSLILESASTNQTSMYLCASSPPTGASFGEQFFGPGTRLTVL.

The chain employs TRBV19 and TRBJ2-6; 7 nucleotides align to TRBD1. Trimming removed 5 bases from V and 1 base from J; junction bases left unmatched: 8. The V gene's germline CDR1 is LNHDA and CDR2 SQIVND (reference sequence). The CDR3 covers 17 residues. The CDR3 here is CASSSDRFKSGANVLTF. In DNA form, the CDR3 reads TGTGCCAGTAGTTCGGACAGGTTCAAGTCTGGGGCCAACGTCCTGACTTTC. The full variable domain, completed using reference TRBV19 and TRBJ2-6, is DGGITQSPKYLFRKEGQNVTLSCEQNLNHDAMYWYRQDPGQGLRLIYYSQIVNDFQKGDIAEGYSVSREKKESFPLTVTSAQKNPTAFYLCASSSDRFKSGANVLTFGAGSRLTVL.

CDR3 loop: CASSLGGPVITGELFF. DNA for the CDR3: TGTGCCAGCAGCTTGGGGGGGCCAGTCATCACCGGGGAGCTGTTTTTT. V is TRBV5-5 and J is TRBJ2-2; tentatively, D is TRBD1 (6 bases). This CDR3 region has 16 residues. Germline CDR1 is SGHKS and CDR2 is YYEKEE (reference sequence). Deletions cut 0 bases from V and 4 bases from J, with 13 bases between.

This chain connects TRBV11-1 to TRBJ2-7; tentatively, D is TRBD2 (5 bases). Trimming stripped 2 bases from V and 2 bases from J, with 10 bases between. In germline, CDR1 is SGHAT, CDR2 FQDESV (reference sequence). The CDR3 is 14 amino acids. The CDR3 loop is CASSLSGFTYEQYF. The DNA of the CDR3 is TGTGCCAGCAGCTTAAGCGGTTTCACCTACGAGCAGTACTTC.

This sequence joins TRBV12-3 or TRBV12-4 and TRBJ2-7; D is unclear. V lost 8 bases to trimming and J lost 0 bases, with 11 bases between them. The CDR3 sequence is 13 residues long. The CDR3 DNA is TGTGCCAGCGAGCAGTCTACCTCCTACGAGCAGTACTTC. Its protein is CASEQSTSYEQYF.

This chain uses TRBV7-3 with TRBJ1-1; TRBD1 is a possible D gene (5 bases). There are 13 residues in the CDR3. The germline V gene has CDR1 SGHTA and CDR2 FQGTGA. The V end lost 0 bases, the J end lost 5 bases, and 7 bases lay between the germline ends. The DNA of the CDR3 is TGTGCCAGCAGCTTAACCGAGGGGACTGAAGCTTTCTTT. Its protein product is CASSLTEGTEAFF.

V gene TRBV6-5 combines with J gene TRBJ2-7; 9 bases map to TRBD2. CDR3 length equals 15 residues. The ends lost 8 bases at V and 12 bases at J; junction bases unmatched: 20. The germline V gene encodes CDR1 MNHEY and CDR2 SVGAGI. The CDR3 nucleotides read TGTGCCAGCGGAGGGGCTAGCGGGATGCCGCTACTACGGTACTTC. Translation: CASGGASGMPLLRYF.

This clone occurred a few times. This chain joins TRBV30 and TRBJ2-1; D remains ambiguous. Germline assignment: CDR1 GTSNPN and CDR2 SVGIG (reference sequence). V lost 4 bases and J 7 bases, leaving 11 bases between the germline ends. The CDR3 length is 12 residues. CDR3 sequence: CAWKVNANEQFF. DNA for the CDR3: TGTGCCTGGAAGGTCAACGCGAATGAGCAGTTCTTC.

The CDR3 is CASSVEGLAVNEQFF. The CDR3 region has the DNA TGTGCCAGCAGCGTAGAGGGACTAGCGGTAAATGAGCAGTTCTTC. This chain connects TRBV9 to TRBJ2-1, with 11 bases matching TRBD2. Germline V gene lookup returns CDR1 SGDLS and CDR2 YYNGEE. CDR3 length equals 15 residues. The V and J ends lost 0 bases and 7 bases, in that order; junction bases with no gene match: 3.

The CDR3 sequence: CASSLGGESSGNTIYF. CDR3 DNA: TGCGCCAGCAGCTTGGGAGGGGAAAGCTCTGGAAACACCATATATTTT. This chain links TRBV5-1 with TRBJ1-3; a weak D match, TRBD1 (5 bases). This CDR3 region has 16 residues. Between the trimmed V and J ends, which lost 0 bases and 0 bases, there was a span of 10 bases. From germline, CDR1 is SGHRS and CDR2 YFSETQ.

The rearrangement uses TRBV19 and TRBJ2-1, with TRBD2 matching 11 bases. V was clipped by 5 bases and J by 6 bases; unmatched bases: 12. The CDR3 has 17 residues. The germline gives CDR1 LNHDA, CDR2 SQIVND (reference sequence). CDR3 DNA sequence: TGTGCCAGTAGTCGGTTAGCGGGGGGGCACAAACTCAATGAGCAGTTCTTC. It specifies CASSRLAGGHKLNEQFF.

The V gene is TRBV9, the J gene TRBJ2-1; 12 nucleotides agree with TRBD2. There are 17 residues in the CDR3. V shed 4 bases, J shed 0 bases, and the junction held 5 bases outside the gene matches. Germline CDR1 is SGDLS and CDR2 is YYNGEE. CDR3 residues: CASSPGLAGNSYNEQFF. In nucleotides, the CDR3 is TGTGCCAGCAGCCCGGGACTAGCGGGTAACTCCTACAATGAGCAGTTCTTC.

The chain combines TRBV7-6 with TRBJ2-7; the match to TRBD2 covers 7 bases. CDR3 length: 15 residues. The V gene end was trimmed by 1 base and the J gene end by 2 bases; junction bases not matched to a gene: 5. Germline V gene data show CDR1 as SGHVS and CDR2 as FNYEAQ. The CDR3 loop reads CASSLGGGLPYEQYF. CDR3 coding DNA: TGTGCCAGCAGCTTAGGGGGGGGGTTGCCCTACGAGCAGTACTTC.

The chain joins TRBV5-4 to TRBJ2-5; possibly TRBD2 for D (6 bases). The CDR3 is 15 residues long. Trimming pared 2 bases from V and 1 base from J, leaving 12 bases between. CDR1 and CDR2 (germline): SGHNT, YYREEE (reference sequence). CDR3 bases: TGTGCCAGCAGCTTAGGGCCGGGACTCCAAGAGACCCAGTACTTC. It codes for CASSLGPGLQETQYF.

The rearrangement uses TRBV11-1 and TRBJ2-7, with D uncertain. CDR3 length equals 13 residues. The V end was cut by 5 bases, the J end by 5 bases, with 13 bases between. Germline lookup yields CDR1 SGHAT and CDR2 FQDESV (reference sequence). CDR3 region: CASSPRGWNEQYF. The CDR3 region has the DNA TGTGCCAGCAGCCCAAGAGGTTGGAACGAGCAGTACTTC.